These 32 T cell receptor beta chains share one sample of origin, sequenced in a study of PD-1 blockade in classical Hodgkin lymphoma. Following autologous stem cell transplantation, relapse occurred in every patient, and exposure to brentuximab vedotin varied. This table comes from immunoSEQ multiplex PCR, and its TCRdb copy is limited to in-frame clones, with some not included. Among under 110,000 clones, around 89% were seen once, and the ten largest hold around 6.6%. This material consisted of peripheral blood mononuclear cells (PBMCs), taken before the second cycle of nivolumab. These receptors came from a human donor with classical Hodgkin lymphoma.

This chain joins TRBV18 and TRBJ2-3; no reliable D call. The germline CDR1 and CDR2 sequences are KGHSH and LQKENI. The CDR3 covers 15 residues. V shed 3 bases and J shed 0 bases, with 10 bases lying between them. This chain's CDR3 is CASSPQLDSTDTQYF. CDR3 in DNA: TGTGCCAGCTCACCCCAATTGGACAGCACAGATACGCAGTATTTT.

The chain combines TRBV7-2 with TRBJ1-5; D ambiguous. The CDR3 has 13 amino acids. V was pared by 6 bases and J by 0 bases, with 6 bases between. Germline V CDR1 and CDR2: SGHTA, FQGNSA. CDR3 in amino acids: CASSFTSNQPQHF. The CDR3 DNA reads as TGTGCCAGCAGTTTCACTAGCAATCAGCCCCAGCATTTT. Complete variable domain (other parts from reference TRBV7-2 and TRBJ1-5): GAGVSQSPSNKVTEKGKDVELRCDPISGHTALYWYRQSLGQGLEFLIYFQGNSAPDKSGLPSDRFSAERTGGSVSTLTIQRTQQEDSAVYLCASSFTSNQPQHFGDGTRLSIL.

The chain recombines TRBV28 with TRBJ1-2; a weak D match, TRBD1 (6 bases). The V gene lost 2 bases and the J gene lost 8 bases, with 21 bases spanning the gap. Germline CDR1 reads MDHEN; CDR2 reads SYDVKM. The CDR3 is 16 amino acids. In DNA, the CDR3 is TGTGCCAGCAGTTTAGGGTTTGGGACAACCGTGGGGGGCTACACCTTC. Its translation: CASSLGFGTTVGGYTF.

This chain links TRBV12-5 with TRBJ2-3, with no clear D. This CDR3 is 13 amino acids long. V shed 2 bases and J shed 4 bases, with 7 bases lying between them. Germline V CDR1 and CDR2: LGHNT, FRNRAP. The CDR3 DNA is TGTGCTAGTGGTTTGCAAGTTTCAGATACGCAGTATTTT. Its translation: CASGLQVSDTQYF.

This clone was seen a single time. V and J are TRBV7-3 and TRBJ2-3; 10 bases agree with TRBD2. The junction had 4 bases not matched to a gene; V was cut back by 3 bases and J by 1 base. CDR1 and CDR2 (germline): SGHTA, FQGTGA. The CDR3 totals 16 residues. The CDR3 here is CASSFLSGGGTDTQYF. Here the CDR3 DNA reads TGTGCCAGCAGCTTCCTCAGCGGGGGGGGCACAGATACGCAGTATTTT.

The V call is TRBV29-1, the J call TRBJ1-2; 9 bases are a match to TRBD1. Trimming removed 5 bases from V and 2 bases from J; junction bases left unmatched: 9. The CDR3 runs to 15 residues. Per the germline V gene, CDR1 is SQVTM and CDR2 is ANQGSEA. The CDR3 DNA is TGCAGCGTTTTTTATGGGGACAGGGACAACTATGGCTACACCTTC. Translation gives CSVFYGDRDNYGYTF.

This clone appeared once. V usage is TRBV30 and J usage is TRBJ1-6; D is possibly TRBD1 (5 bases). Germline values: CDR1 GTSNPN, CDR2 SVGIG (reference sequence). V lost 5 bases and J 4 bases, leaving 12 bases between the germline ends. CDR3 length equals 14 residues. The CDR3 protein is CAWGGTRYNSPLHF. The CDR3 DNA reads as TGTGCCTGGGGAGGGACCCGATATAATTCACCCCTCCACTTT.

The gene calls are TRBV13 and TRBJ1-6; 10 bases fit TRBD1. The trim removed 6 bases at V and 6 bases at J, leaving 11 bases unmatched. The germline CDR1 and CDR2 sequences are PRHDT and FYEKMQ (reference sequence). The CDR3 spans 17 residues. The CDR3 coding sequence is TGTGCCAGCAGGATGAAAGGGACAGGGGATGGTAATTCACCCCTCCACTTT. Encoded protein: CASRMKGTGDGNSPLHF.

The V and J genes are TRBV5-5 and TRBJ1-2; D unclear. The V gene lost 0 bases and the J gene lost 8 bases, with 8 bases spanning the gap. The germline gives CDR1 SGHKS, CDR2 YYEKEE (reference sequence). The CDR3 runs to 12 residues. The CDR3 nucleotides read TGTGCCAGCAGCTTGGGGGATTGGGGCTACACCTTC. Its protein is CASSLGDWGYTF.

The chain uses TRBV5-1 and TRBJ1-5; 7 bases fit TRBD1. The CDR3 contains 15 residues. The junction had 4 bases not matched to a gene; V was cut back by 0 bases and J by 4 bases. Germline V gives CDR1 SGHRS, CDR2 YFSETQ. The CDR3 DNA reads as TGCGCCAGCAGCTTGGGGCAGGGGGAGAATCAGCCCCAGCATTTT. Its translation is CASSLGQGENQPQHF.

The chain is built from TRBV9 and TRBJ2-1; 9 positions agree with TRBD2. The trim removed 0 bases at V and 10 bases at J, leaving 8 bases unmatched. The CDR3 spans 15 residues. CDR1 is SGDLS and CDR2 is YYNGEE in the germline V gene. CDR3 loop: CASSVGLAATGEQFF. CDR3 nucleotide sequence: TGTGCCAGCAGCGTAGGACTAGCGGCCACGGGGGAGCAGTTCTTC.

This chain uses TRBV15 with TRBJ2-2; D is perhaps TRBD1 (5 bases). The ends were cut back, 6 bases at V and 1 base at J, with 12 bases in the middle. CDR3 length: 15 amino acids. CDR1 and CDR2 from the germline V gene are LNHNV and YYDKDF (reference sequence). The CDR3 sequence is CATRPVGQNTGELFF. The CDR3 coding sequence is TGTGCCACCAGACCAGTGGGGCAGAACACCGGGGAGCTGTTTTTT.

CDR3 in DNA: TGTGCCAGCAGCCACGACATAAGGGGAGGTCAGCCCCAGCATTTT. Translated, it gives CASSHDIRGGQPQHF. V and J are TRBV6-6 and TRBJ1-5, with TRBD1 as a possible D gene (5 bases). Deletions cut 6 bases from V and 6 bases from J, with 18 bases between. The CDR3 covers 15 residues. Germline CDR1 and CDR2: MNHNY and SVGAGI (reference sequence).

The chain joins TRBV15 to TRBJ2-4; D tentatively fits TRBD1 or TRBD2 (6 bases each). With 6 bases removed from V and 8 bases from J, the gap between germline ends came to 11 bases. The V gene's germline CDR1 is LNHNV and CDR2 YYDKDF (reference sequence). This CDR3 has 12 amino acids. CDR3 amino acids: CATRGGPDIQYF. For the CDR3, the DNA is TGTGCCACCAGAGGGGGGCCAGACATTCAGTACTTC.

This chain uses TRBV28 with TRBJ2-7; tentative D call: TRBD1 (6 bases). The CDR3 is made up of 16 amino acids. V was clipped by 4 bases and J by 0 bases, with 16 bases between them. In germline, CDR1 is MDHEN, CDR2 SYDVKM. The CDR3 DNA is TGTGCCAGCAGTTCGGCTGGGGGCGTCATCTCCTACGAGCAGTACTTC. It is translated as CASSSAGGVISYEQYF.

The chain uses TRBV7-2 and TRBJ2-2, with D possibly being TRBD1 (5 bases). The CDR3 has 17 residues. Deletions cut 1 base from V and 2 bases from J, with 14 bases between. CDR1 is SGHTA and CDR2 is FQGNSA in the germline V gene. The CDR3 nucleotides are TGTGCCAGCAGCTTAGAGACAGCCTACATTAACACCGGGGAGCTGTTTTTT. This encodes CASSLETAYINTGELFF.

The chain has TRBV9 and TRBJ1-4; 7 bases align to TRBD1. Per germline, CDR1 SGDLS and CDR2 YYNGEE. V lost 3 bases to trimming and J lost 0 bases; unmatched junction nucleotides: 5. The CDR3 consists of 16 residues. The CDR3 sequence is CASSAPDRATNEKLFF. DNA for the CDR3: TGTGCCAGCAGCGCCCCCGACAGGGCAACTAATGAAAAACTGTTTTTT.

This chain's CDR3 is CASSRLGFGTVSGNTIYF. Here the CDR3 DNA reads TGTGCCAGCAGCCGATTGGGCTTCGGGACAGTCTCTGGAAACACCATATATTTT. This chain uses TRBV7-9 with TRBJ1-3, with 7 positions matching TRBD1. Germline V gene lookup returns CDR1 SEHNR and CDR2 FQNEAQ (reference sequence). Trimming at V came to 5 bases and at J to 0 bases, leaving 13 bases not matched to a gene. This CDR3 region has 18 residues.

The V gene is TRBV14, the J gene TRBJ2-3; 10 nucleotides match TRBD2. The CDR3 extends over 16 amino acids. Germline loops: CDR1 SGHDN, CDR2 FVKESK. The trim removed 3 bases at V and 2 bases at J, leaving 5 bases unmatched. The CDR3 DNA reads TGTGCCAGCAGCCAGAGCGGGGGGGCGATCACAGATACGCAGTATTTT. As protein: CASSQSGGAITDTQYF.

DNA for the CDR3: TGTGCCAGCAGCCGCGACTATAAGCAGTTCTTC. It codes for CASSRDYKQFF. The genes are TRBV6-5 and TRBJ2-1, with D possibly TRBD2 on 5 matching bases. Germline CDR1 is MNHEY and CDR2 is SVGAGI. This CDR3 has 11 residues. The V end lost 6 bases, the J end lost 11 bases, and 11 bases lay between the germline ends.

The CDR3 coding sequence is TGCGCCAGCAGCCAAGTGGCTAGATGGGACACTGAAGCTTTCTTT. Protein: CASSQVARWDTEAFF. V is TRBV4-3 and J is TRBJ1-1; D is undetermined. Trimming took off 1 base at V and 3 bases at J, with 12 bases between the two ends. Germline V gives CDR1 LGHNA, CDR2 YSLEER. CDR3 length: 15 residues.

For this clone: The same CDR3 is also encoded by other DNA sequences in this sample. CDR3 DNA: TGCGCCAGCAGCCAAGGGACAGGCCGGTACGAGCAGTACTTC. Protein product: CASSQGTGRYEQYF. This chain uses TRBV4-3 with TRBJ2-7; 7 positions match TRBD1. The V and J ends lost 1 base and 4 bases, in that order; junction bases with no gene match: 4. Looked up from germline, CDR1 is LGHNA and CDR2 is YSLEER. This CDR3 has 14 residues.

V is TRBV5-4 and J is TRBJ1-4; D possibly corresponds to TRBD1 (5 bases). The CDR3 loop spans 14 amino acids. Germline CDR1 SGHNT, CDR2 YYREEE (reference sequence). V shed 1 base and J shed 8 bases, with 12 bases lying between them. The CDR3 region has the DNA TGTGCCAGCAGCTTGAGGGGTTTTGGGGAAAAACTGTTTTTT. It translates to CASSLRGFGEKLFF.

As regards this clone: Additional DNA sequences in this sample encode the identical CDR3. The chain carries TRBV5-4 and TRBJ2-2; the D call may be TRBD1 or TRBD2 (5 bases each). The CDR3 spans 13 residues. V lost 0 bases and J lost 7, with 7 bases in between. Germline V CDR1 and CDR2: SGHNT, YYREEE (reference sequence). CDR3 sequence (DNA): TGTGCCAGCAGCTTGGGGGGGTTCGGGGAGCTGTTTTTT. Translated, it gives CASSLGGFGELFF.

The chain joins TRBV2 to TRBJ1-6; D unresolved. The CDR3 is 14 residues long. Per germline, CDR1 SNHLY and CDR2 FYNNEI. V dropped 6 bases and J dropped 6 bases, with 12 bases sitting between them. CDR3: CASRVDGINSPLHF. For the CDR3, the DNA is TGTGCCAGCAGGGTGGACGGAATTAATTCACCCCTCCACTTT.

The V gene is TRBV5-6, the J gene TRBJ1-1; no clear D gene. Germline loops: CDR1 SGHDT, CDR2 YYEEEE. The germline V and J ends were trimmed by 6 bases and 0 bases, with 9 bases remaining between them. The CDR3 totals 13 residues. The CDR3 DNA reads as TGTGCCAGCACGATAGCCCTGAACACTGAAGCTTTCTTT. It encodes CASTIALNTEAFF. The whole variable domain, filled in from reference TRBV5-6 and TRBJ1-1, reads DAGVTQSPTHLIKTRGQQVTLRCSPKSGHDTVSWYQQALGQGPQFIFQYYEEEERQRGNFPDRFSGHQFPNYSSELNVNALLLGDSALYLCASTIALNTEAFFGQGTRLTVV.

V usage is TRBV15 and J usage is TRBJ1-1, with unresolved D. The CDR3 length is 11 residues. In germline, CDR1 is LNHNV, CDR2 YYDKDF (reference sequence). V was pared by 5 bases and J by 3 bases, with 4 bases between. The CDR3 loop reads CATSFDTEAFF. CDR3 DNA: TGTGCCACCAGCTTTGACACTGAAGCTTTCTTT. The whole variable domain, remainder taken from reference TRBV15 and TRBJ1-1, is DAMVIQNPRYQVTQFGKPVTLSCSQTLNHNVMYWYQQKSSQAPKLLFHYYDKDFNNEADTPDNFQSRRPNTSFCFLDIRSPGLGDTAMYLCATSFDTEAFFGQGTRLTVV.

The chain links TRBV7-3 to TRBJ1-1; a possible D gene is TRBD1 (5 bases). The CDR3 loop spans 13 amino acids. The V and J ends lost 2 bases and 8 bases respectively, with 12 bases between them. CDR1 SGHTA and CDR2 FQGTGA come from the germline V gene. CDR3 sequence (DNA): TGTGCCAGCAGCTTACAGTGGCCAGGGGAAGCTTTCTTT. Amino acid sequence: CASSLQWPGEAFF.

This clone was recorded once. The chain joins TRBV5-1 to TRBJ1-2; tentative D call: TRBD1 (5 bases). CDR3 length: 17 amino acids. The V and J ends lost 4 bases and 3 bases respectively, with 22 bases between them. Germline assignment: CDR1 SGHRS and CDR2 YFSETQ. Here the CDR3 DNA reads TGCGCCAGCAGCACGGGACGTCACACCGTTGGGGACTATGGCTACACCTTC. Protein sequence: CASSTGRHTVGDYGYTF. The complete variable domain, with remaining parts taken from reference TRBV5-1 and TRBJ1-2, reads KAGVTQTPRYLIKTRGQQVTLSCSPISGHRSVSWYQQTPGQGLQFLFEYFSETQRNKGNFPGRFSGRQFSNSRSEMNVSTLELGDSALYLCASSTGRHTVGDYGYTFGSGTRLTVV.

Here the CDR3 reads CASSNPGYEQYF. In DNA form, the CDR3 reads TGTGCCAGCAGTAACCCAGGATACGAGCAGTACTTC. The chain recombines TRBV6-5 with TRBJ2-7; D is unresolved. Germline CDR1 reads MNHEY; CDR2 reads SVGAGI. The CDR3 runs to 12 residues. Trimming removed 5 bases from V and 4 bases from J, with 9 bases in between.

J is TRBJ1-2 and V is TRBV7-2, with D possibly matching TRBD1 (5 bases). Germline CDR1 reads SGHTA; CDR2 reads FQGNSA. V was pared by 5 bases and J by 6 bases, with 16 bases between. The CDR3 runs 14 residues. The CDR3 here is CASSTPRGEHGYTF. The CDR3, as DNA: TGTGCCAGCAGCACCCCCCGGGGGGAGCATGGCTACACCTTC.

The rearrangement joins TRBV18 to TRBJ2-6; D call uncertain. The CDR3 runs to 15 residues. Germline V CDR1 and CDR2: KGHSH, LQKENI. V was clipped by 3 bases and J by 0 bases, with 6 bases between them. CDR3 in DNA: TGTGCCAGCTCACCGCGAGACTCTGGGGCCAACGTCCTGACTTTC. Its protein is CASSPRDSGANVLTF.